Listed here are 26 T cell receptor beta chains from one sample, sequenced in a study of Tregs in tolerant kidney transplant recipients. Assay: immunoSEQ multiplex PCR; the TCRdb copy retains only in-frame clones and omits some. Counted here are about 64,000 clones, 95% to 98% occurring once; the ten biggest clones make up 0.3% to 0.4%. The sample consisted of Tregs from blood, taken before the transplant. Source of these receptors: a human donor who received a combined kidney and bone marrow transplant.

The chain couples TRBV14 to TRBJ2-1; tentative D call: TRBD2 (5 bases). V lost 2 bases to trimming and J lost 10 bases, with 15 bases between them. Germline values: CDR1 SGHDN, CDR2 FVKESK. This CDR3 is 14 amino acids long. CDR3 nucleotides: TGTGCCAGCAGCCAATTTCGGGTCGGAGGCGAGCAGTTCTTC. It is translated as CASSQFRVGGEQFF.

This sequence joins TRBV28 and TRBJ1-4; TRBD1 matches 7 bases. With 11 bases clipped from V and 5 bases from J, the junction kept 5 bases outside the gene matches. This CDR3 spans 12 amino acids. CDR1 is MDHEN and CDR2 is SYDVKM in the germline V gene. CDR3 loop: CAPSTGNEKLFF. The CDR3 DNA is TGTGCCCCTTCGACAGGGAATGAAAAACTGTTTTTT.

This sequence joins TRBV19 and TRBJ2-7; 11 nucleotides agree with TRBD2. The CDR3 spans 14 residues. The V gene's germline CDR1 is LNHDA and CDR2 SQIVND (reference sequence). V dropped 5 bases and J dropped 9; count of bases not matched to a gene: 9. The CDR3 sequence is CASSGTSGVSRQYF. CDR3 nucleotides: TGTGCCAGTAGTGGGACTAGCGGTGTATCTCGGCAGTACTTC. Full variable domain (missing parts from reference TRBV19 and TRBJ2-7): DGGITQSPKYLFRKEGQNVTLSCEQNLNHDAMYWYRQDPGQGLRLIYYSQIVNDFQKGDIAEGYSVSREKKESFPLTVTSAQKNPTAFYLCASSGTSGVSRQYFGPGTRLTVT.

The rearrangement uses TRBV5-1 and TRBJ1-2; 11 positions agree with TRBD1. V was clipped by 4 bases and J by 6 bases; unmatched bases: 5. Germline CDR1 reads SGHRS; CDR2 reads YFSETQ. The CDR3 has 14 residues. The CDR3 is CASSPWTGGDGYTF. The CDR3 DNA is TGCGCCAGCAGCCCGTGGACAGGGGGCGATGGCTACACCTTC.

The chain joins TRBV5-1 to TRBJ1-1; D is ambiguous. V lost 0 bases and J lost 8, with 17 bases in between. The CDR3 totals 15 residues. Germline CDR1 and CDR2: SGHRS and YFSETQ. DNA for the CDR3: TGCGCCAGCAGCTTGGAATGGGGAGGGAGCAAAGAAGCTTTCTTT. Encoded protein: CASSLEWGGSKEAFF.

In DNA, the CDR3 is TGTGCCATCGGAGGGGCGCAGGGAAACACCATATATTTT. This codes for CAIGGAQGNTIYF. V gene TRBV10-3 combines with J gene TRBJ1-3; tentatively, D is TRBD1 (5 bases). CDR3 size: 13 residues. The V end lost 8 bases, the J end lost 4 bases, and 12 bases lay between the germline ends. Germline values: CDR1 ENHRY, CDR2 SYGVKD.

The chain carries TRBV7-2 and TRBJ1-1; D is ambiguous. Germline-derived CDR1 and CDR2 are SGHTA and FQGNSA. The V and J ends lost 3 bases and 1 base respectively, with 3 bases between them. This CDR3 spans 12 amino acids. In nucleotides, the CDR3 is TGTGCCAGCAGCTTTCGGAACACTGAAGCTTTCTTT. Translating gives CASSFRNTEAFF.

This rearrangement joins TRBV9 to TRBJ2-7; 9 nucleotides agree with TRBD1. CDR3 size: 14 residues. The germline gives CDR1 SGDLS, CDR2 YYNGEE. The V and J ends lost 4 bases and 1 base, in that order; junction bases with no gene match: 3. CDR3 sequence: CASSTGQGSYEQYF. CDR3 DNA: TGTGCCAGCAGCACCGGACAGGGGTCCTACGAGCAGTACTTC.

J is TRBJ1-1 and V is TRBV27, with D possibly matching TRBD1 (5 bases). V lost 5 bases, J lost 1 base, and 11 bases lay in between. The CDR3 covers 14 residues. CDR1 and CDR2 from the germline V gene are MNHEY and SMNVEV (reference sequence). CDR3 amino acids: CASSPNRRNTEAFF. CDR3 sequence (DNA): TGTGCCAGCAGTCCCAACAGGAGGAACACTGAAGCTTTCTTT.

The chain links TRBV28 to TRBJ2-7; no definite D call. The CDR3 is 13 amino acids. The V end was cut by 7 bases, the J end by 7 bases, with 17 bases between. CDR1 and CDR2 from the germline V gene are MDHEN and SYDVKM. CDR3 residues: CASTSHPGGEQYF. The CDR3 coding sequence is TGTGCCAGCACCTCTCACCCGGGTGGTGAGCAGTACTTC.

This clone was detected only once. The J gene is TRBJ1-6, the V gene TRBV19, with 7 positions matching TRBD1. This CDR3 is built from 17 residues. J gave up 5 bases and V 6 bases, and 13 bases lay outside the gene matches. Germline V gene lookup returns CDR1 LNHDA and CDR2 SQIVND (reference sequence). The DNA for the CDR3 is TGTGCCAGTAGCCCAGACAGGGAAGAAGGTGATAATTCACCCCTCCACTTT. Translation: CASSPDREEGDNSPLHF.

The chain has TRBV4-3 and TRBJ2-1; D might be TRBD1 (6 bases). This CDR3 has 17 amino acids. Per the germline V gene, CDR1 is LGHNA and CDR2 is YSLEER. The V end lost 0 bases, the J end lost 4 bases, and 16 bases lay between the germline ends. The CDR3 bases are TGCGCCAGCAGCCAAGACAAGTCCAGGGGCCTTTACAATGAGCAGTTCTTC. Translated: CASSQDKSRGLYNEQFF.

This clone was detected once. The rearrangement links TRBV29-1 to TRBJ1-1; D gene uncertain. The CDR3 consists of 13 residues. V was trimmed by 6 bases and J by 4 bases, leaving 15 bases between them. CDR1 is SQVTM and CDR2 is ANQGSEA in the germline V gene. CDR3 sequence: CSVNRRDGTEAFF. As DNA, the CDR3 is TGCAGCGTCAATAGACGGGATGGCACTGAAGCTTTCTTT. Filled out from reference TRBV29-1 and TRBJ1-1, the complete variable domain reads SAVISQKPSRDICQRGTSLTIQCQVDSQVTMMFWYRQQPGQSLTLIATANQGSEATYESGFVIDKFPISRPNLTFSTLTVSNMSPEDSSIYLCSVNRRDGTEAFFGQGTRLTVV.

V gene TRBV11-1 combines with J gene TRBJ2-2; 15 bases are shared with TRBD2. Germline CDR1 is SGHAT and CDR2 is FQDESV (reference sequence). The CDR3 runs to 19 residues. V gave up 6 bases and J gave up 2 bases; unmatched junction bases: 10. CDR3 amino acids: CASSSGLAGGSVNTGELFF. In nucleotides, the CDR3 is TGTGCCAGCAGTTCCGGACTAGCGGGAGGGAGCGTTAACACCGGGGAGCTGTTTTTT.

This clone came up once. The chain couples TRBV29-1 to TRBJ1-2; 9 bases fit TRBD1. The CDR3 totals 12 residues. V lost 3 bases to trimming and J lost 6 bases; unmatched junction nucleotides: 2. The V gene's germline CDR1 is SQVTM and CDR2 ANQGSEA. CDR3 sequence reads: CSVDTGGHGYTF. The CDR3 region has the DNA TGCAGCGTTGACACAGGGGGCCATGGCTACACCTTC.

V gene TRBV10-3 combines with J gene TRBJ2-7, with a tentative D call TRBD1 (6 bases). The CDR3 covers 13 residues. Germline values: CDR1 ENHRY, CDR2 SYGVKD. Trimming shortened V by 6 bases and J by 5 bases, and 14 bases separated the two germline ends. CDR3: CAISSRGIHEQYF. The CDR3 DNA sequence: TGTGCCATCAGCAGCAGGGGTATCCACGAGCAGTACTTC.

V and J are TRBV5-4 and TRBJ2-1; TRBD2 matches at 16 bases. Germline CDR1 SGHNT, CDR2 YYREEE (reference sequence). This CDR3 is 19 amino acids long. J gave up 8 bases and V 3 bases, and 14 bases lay outside the gene matches. The CDR3 is CASSWGTSGRAFNIYEQFF. The CDR3 region has the DNA TGTGCCAGCAGCTGGGGGACTAGCGGGAGGGCCTTTAATATCTATGAGCAGTTCTTC.

The gene calls are TRBV5-4 and TRBJ2-7, with 10 bases fitting TRBD1. Germline assignment: CDR1 SGHNT and CDR2 YYREEE (reference sequence). The CDR3 length is 15 residues. V shed 4 bases and J 2 bases; nucleotides not matched to a gene: 6. The chain's CDR3 is CASSLGTGAPYEQYF. The CDR3 DNA reads TGTGCCAGCAGCCTCGGGACAGGGGCTCCCTACGAGCAGTACTTC.

The chain recombines TRBV19 with TRBJ1-5, with TRBD1 matching over 7 bases. Germline V lookup: CDR1 LNHDA, CDR2 SQIVND (reference sequence). V was clipped by 6 bases and J by 5 bases; unmatched bases: 7. The CDR3 is 14 amino acids. The CDR3 here is CASSQRGPDQPQHF. DNA of the CDR3: TGTGCCAGTAGCCAAAGGGGGCCTGATCAGCCCCAGCATTTT.

J is TRBJ2-5 and V is TRBV19; D is possibly TRBD1 (5 bases). The germline CDR1 and CDR2 sequences are LNHDA and SQIVND (reference sequence). The V gene lost 3 bases and the J gene lost 4 bases, with 9 bases spanning the gap. CDR3 size: 13 residues. The CDR3 reads CASSIRTSETQYF. DNA of the CDR3: TGTGCCAGTAGTATTAGGACATCAGAGACCCAGTACTTC.

The J gene is TRBJ2-3, the V gene TRBV5-4, with D possibly being TRBD2 (6 bases). This CDR3 spans 19 amino acids. Germline CDR1 reads SGHNT; CDR2 reads YYREEE (reference sequence). Trimming took 3 bases from V and 4 from J, leaving 27 bases between them. The CDR3 sequence is CASSYSMSPLAGLSDTQYF. In DNA form, the CDR3 reads TGTGCCAGCAGCTACTCCATGTCTCCCCTGGCGGGACTCTCAGATACGCAGTATTTT.

In DNA form, the CDR3 reads TGTGCCAGCAGCTTGGGCCTGGTGGGAGGCGACATTCAGTACTTC. Its protein product is CASSLGLVGGDIQYF. The chain is built from TRBV11-3 and TRBJ2-4, with D perhaps TRBD2 (6 bases). The CDR3 has 15 amino acids. The V gene lost 3 bases and the J gene lost 8 bases, with 17 bases spanning the gap. Germline V gives CDR1 SGHNT, CDR2 YENEEA.

The rearrangement links TRBV11-3 to TRBJ1-2, with D possibly TRBD1 on 6 matching bases. V was shortened by 4 bases and J by 6 bases, with 12 bases between the two germline ends. The CDR3 spans 13 residues. The germline gives CDR1 SGHNT, CDR2 YENEEA. The CDR3 spells CASSSGDNHGYTF. DNA of the CDR3: TGTGCCAGCAGCTCCGGGGACAACCATGGCTACACCTTC.

V usage is TRBV6-6 and J usage is TRBJ1-2, with D possibly TRBD1 on 5 matching bases. V was trimmed by 5 bases and J by 4 bases, leaving 14 bases between them. The CDR3 covers 14 residues. Germline V gives CDR1 MNHNY, CDR2 SVGAGI (reference sequence). CDR3 protein: CASSGAGLRYGYTF. The CDR3 coding sequence is TGTGCCAGCAGTGGGGCCGGGCTTCGCTATGGCTACACCTTC.

For the CDR3, the DNA is TGCGCCAGCAGCTTGGAGGGGGCCTGGGGGAATGAGCAGTTCTTC. Translating gives CASSLEGAWGNEQFF. V is TRBV5-1 and J is TRBJ2-1; 7 bases fit TRBD1. After removal of 0 bases from V and 7 bases from J, the junction contained 7 bases not matched to a gene. This CDR3 spans 15 amino acids. CDR1 SGHRS and CDR2 YFSETQ come from the germline V gene.

This chain uses TRBV28 with TRBJ1-2; D might be TRBD1 (5 bases). Trimming shortened V by 2 bases and J by 2 bases, and 6 bases separated the two germline ends. The CDR3 runs 13 residues. The germline V gene encodes CDR1 MDHEN and CDR2 SYDVKM. CDR3 sequence: CASSLTGNYGYTF. CDR3 coding DNA: TGTGCCAGCAGTTTAACAGGAAACTATGGCTACACCTTC.